These 19 T cell receptor beta chains were all obtained from the same sample, sequenced in a study of blood T cell repertoires in COVID-19. Sequencing used immunoSEQ multiplex PCR; TCRdb keeps in-frame clones, though not all of them. In the table there are hundreds of thousands of clones, around 89% of which are singletons. Sample: peripheral blood. The receptors here all came from a woman in her thirties who had recovered from COVID-19.

The rearrangement joins TRBV6-5 to TRBJ2-7, with 7 bases that match TRBD1. Looked up from germline, CDR1 is MNHEY and CDR2 is SVGAGI. This CDR3 comprises 15 residues. With V trimmed by 7 bases and J by 2 bases, 11 bases remained unmatched. CDR3 sequence (DNA): TGTGCCAGCAACTCATTGGGACAGAATGCCTACGAGCAGTACTTC. Translated, it gives CASNSLGQNAYEQYF.

V gene TRBV20-1 combines with J gene TRBJ2-1, with TRBD2 as a possible D gene (7 bases). V was cut by 5 bases and J by 10 bases, with 12 bases left in between. The CDR3 sequence is 11 residues long. Germline values: CDR1 DFQATT, CDR2 SNEGSKA (reference sequence). The CDR3, as DNA: TGCAGTGCTGTCGGGGGGCCCGAGCAGTTCTTC. It codes for CSAVGGPEQFF.

This clone was observed a few times. The chain is built from TRBV7-2 and TRBJ2-7; TRBD2 aligns across 8 bases. The V and J ends lost 1 base and 3 bases, in that order; junction bases with no gene match: 8. This CDR3 region has 16 residues. Germline CDR1 is SGHTA and CDR2 is FQGNSA. CDR3 loop: CASSLVEGLGHYEQYF. In DNA form, the CDR3 reads TGTGCCAGCAGCTTAGTTGAGGGACTAGGGCACTACGAGCAGTACTTC.

The CDR3 nucleotides are TGCGCCAGCAGCCAAGATGAAGTCCCAGGGTACGAAAAACTGTTTTTT. Amino acid sequence: CASSQDEVPGYEKLFF. The genes are TRBV4-1 and TRBJ1-4, with D perhaps matching TRBD1 (5 bases). Trimming removed 0 bases at V and 8 bases at J, with 16 bases between. CDR3 length equals 16 residues. In germline, CDR1 is MGHRA, CDR2 YSYEKL.

The V gene is TRBV19, the J gene TRBJ2-1; 10 positions agree with TRBD2. The CDR3 is made up of 15 amino acids. Germline CDR1 and CDR2: LNHDA and SQIVND (reference sequence). V lost 5 bases and J lost 7; bases outside the gene matches: 8. The CDR3 sequence: CASSRTSGGANEQFF. In DNA, the CDR3 is TGTGCCAGTAGTCGAACCAGCGGGGGGGCGAATGAGCAGTTCTTC.

V gene TRBV11-2 combines with J gene TRBJ1-2, with unresolved D. This CDR3 comprises 15 residues. Germline CDR1 is SGHAT and CDR2 is FQNNGV. Trimming stripped 1 base from V and 2 bases from J, with 11 bases between. The CDR3 loop is CASSLGGGVNYGYTF. The DNA for the CDR3 is TGTGCCAGCAGCTTAGGAGGAGGCGTAAACTATGGCTACACCTTC.

V is TRBV6-6 and J is TRBJ1-4; D call uncertain. CDR1 and CDR2 (germline): MNHNY, SVGAGI (reference sequence). The V end was cut by 5 bases, the J end by 8 bases, with 6 bases between. The CDR3 totals 11 residues. The CDR3 DNA is TGTGCCAGCAGTACCGGGGAAAAACTGTTTTTT. It codes for CASSTGEKLFF.

The chain has TRBV14 and TRBJ1-4; D is possibly TRBD1 (6 bases). The CDR3 consists of 15 residues. Trimming cost V 2 bases and J 8 bases, with 15 bases left between them. Germline values: CDR1 SGHDN, CDR2 FVKESK. In nucleotides, the CDR3 is TGTGCCAGCAGCCAACCCCAGGGGACAATCGAAAAACTGTTTTTT. As protein: CASSQPQGTIEKLFF.

The rearrangement uses TRBV4-3 and TRBJ1-4, with 7 bases fitting TRBD1. CDR1 and CDR2 (germline): LGHNA, YSLEER. The CDR3 has 15 residues. With 1 base clipped from V and 7 bases from J, the junction kept 6 bases outside the gene matches. CDR3 sequence reads: CASSQGRQGGEKLFF. In DNA, the CDR3 is TGCGCCAGCAGCCAAGGACGACAGGGCGGTGAAAAACTGTTTTTT.

The J gene is TRBJ2-7, the V gene TRBV19; 12 bases line up with TRBD2. CDR1 is LNHDA, CDR2 SQIVND, per germline (reference sequence). With V trimmed by 3 bases and J by 2 bases, 2 bases remained unmatched. The CDR3 is 15 residues long. CDR3 nucleotide sequence: TGTGCCAGTAGTATTCGGACTAGCGGGGCCTACGAGCAGTACTTC. Its translation: CASSIRTSGAYEQYF. The full variable domain, its missing parts supplied by reference TRBV19 and TRBJ2-7, is DGGITQSPKYLFRKEGQNVTLSCEQNLNHDAMYWYRQDPGQGLRLIYYSQIVNDFQKGDIAEGYSVSREKKESFPLTVTSAQKNPTAFYLCASSIRTSGAYEQYFGPGTRLTVT.

In regard to this clone: The sample has other DNA sequences that encode this CDR3 too. The rearrangement links TRBV20-1 to TRBJ2-7; 9 positions agree with TRBD1. Unmatched junction bases numbered 0, after V lost 5 bases and J lost 4 bases. The CDR3 totals 11 residues. Germline V gene lookup returns CDR1 DFQATT and CDR2 SNEGSKA (reference sequence). CDR3 residues: CSAGQGYEQYF. DNA of the CDR3: TGCAGTGCTGGACAGGGGTACGAGCAGTACTTC.

The chain combines TRBV10-3 with TRBJ2-4, with no clear D. V gave up 0 bases and J gave up 0 bases, with 12 bases separating them. The CDR3 sequence is 17 residues long. Germline V gene data show CDR1 as ENHRY and CDR2 as SYGVKD. Here the CDR3 reads CAISESETDLAKNIQYF. DNA of the CDR3: TGTGCCATCAGTGAGTCGGAAACAGATCTAGCCAAAAACATTCAGTACTTC.

J is TRBJ1-5 and V is TRBV30; D unclear. Trimming took off 0 bases at V and 11 bases at J, with 11 bases between the two ends. The germline V gene has CDR1 GTSNPN and CDR2 SVGIG (reference sequence). The CDR3 length is 12 residues. This CDR3 reads CAWSVSGMTQHF. The DNA for the CDR3 is TGTGCCTGGAGTGTAAGCGGGATGACCCAGCATTTT.

The rearrangement uses TRBV7-9 and TRBJ2-7, with 9 bases fitting TRBD1. CDR3 length: 15 residues. Germline-derived CDR1 and CDR2 are SEHNR and FQNEAQ (reference sequence). With V trimmed by 3 bases and J by 1 base, 4 bases remained unmatched. The DNA for the CDR3 is TGTGCCAGCAGCTTTGGACAGGGGACGTCCTACGAGCAGTACTTC. It is translated as CASSFGQGTSYEQYF.

J is TRBJ1-1 and V is TRBV5-4, with TRBD1 matching 7 bases. The CDR3 is 13 residues long. Germline V gene sequence: CDR1 SGHNT, CDR2 YYREEE (reference sequence). Trimming removed 6 bases from V and 3 bases from J; junction bases left unmatched: 5. The CDR3 region is CASTQTGYTEAFF. In DNA form, the CDR3 reads TGTGCCAGCACCCAGACAGGGTACACTGAAGCTTTCTTT.

CDR3 in amino acids: CATSDSPPGTGLSAGGYTF. CDR3 DNA sequence: TGTGCCACCAGTGATTCTCCCCCCGGGACAGGGCTTTCGGCGGGGGGCTACACCTTC. The rearrangement joins TRBV24-1 to TRBJ1-2; 9 bases are a match to TRBD1. The germline V gene encodes CDR1 KGHDR and CDR2 SFDVKD. CDR3 length equals 19 residues. The V segment lost 2 bases and the J segment 8 bases; nucleotides outside the gene matches: 20.

This clone was picked up a small number of times. The V call is TRBV7-8, the J call TRBJ1-4, with a tentative D call TRBD1 (5 bases). With 9 bases removed from V and 0 bases from J, the gap between germline ends came to 14 bases. The CDR3 is 15 residues long. In germline, CDR1 is SGHVS, CDR2 FQNEAQ. CDR3 in amino acids: CASSTAVATNEKLFF. CDR3 sequence (DNA): TGTGCCAGTTCGACAGCTGTTGCAACTAATGAAAAACTGTTTTTT.

The chain employs TRBV10-3 and TRBJ1-2; D unclear. Trimming shortened V by 3 bases and J by 3 bases, and 14 bases separated the two germline ends. Per germline, CDR1 ENHRY and CDR2 SYGVKD. The CDR3 has 15 amino acids. The CDR3 DNA follows: TGTGCCATCAGTGACGCGTCGGGGTATGACTATGGCTACACCTTC. This sequence encodes CAISDASGYDYGYTF.

V gene TRBV4-1 combines with J gene TRBJ2-5; 7 nucleotides match TRBD1. Per the germline V gene, CDR1 is MGHRA and CDR2 is YSYEKL. There are 17 residues in the CDR3. V gave up 4 bases and J gave up 9 bases; unmatched junction bases: 20. DNA for the CDR3: TGCGCCAGCAGCCCGCTTAGGGACAGCATCTTATCGACGTCCCAGTACTTC. Translating it yields CASSPLRDSILSTSQYF.